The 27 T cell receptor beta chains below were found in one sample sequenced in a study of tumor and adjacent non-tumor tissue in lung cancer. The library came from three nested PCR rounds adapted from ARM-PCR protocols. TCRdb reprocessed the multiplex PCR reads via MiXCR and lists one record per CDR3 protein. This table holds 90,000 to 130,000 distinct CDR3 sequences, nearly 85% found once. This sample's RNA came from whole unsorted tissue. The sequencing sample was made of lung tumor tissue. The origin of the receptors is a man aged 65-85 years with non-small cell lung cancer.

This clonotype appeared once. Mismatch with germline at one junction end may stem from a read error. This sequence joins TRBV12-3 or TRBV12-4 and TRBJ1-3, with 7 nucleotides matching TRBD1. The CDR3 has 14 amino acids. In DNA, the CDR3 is TGTGCCAGCAGTGGGACAGTGTTATCGCGGACCATTTATTTT. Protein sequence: CASSGTVLSRTIYF.

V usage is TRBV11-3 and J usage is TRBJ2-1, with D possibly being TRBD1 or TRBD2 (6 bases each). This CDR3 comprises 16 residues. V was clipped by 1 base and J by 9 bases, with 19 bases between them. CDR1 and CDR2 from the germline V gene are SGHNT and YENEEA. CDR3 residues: CASSLGHTEGRGEQFF. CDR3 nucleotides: TGTGCCAGCAGCTTAGGTCACACGGAGGGCAGGGGTGAGCAGTTCTTC.

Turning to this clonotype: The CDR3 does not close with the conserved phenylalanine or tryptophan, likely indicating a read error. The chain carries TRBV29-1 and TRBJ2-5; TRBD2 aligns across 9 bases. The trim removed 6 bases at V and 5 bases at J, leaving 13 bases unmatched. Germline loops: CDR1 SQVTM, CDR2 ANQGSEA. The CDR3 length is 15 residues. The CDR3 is CSVDGLARGKETQYL. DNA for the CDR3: TGCAGCGTGGATGGACTAGCGAGGGGTAAGGAGACCCAGTACTTA.

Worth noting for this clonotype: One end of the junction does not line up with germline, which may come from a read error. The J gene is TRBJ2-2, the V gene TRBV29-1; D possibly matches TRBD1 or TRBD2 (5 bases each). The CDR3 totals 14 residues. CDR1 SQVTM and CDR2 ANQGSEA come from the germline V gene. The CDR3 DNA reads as TGCAGCGCTGACGTATCGTGGGGCACCGGGGAGCTGTATTTT. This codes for CSADVSWGTGELYF.

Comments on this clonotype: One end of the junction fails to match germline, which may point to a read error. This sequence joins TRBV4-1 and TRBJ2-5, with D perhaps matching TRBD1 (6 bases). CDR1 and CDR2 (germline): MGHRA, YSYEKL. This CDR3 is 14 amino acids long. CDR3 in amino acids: CANSQHWGQEAQYF. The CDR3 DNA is TGCGCCAACAGCCAACATTGGGGGCAAGAGGCCCAATACTTC.

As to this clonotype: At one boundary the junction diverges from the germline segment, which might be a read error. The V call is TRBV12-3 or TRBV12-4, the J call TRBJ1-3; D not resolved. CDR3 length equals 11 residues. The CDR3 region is CVSGWRNTIYF. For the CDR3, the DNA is TGTGTCAGCGGATGGCGGAACACCATATATTTT.

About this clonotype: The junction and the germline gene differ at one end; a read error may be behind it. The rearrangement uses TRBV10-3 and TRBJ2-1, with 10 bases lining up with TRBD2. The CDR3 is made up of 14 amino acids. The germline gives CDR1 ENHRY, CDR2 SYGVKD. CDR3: CAIRRAGGNNEQFF. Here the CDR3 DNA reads TGTGCAATCAGGAGAGCGGGAGGGAACAATGAGCAGTTCTTC.

The CDR3 sequence: CAINGEYTSYEQYF. For the CDR3, the DNA is TGTGCCATCAATGGGGAATACACTTCATACGAGCAGTACTTC. This chain uses TRBV10-3 with TRBJ2-7; D call uncertain. CDR1 ENHRY and CDR2 SYGVKD come from the germline V gene. V was cut by 7 bases and J by 4 bases, with 17 bases left in between. The length of the CDR3 is 14 residues.

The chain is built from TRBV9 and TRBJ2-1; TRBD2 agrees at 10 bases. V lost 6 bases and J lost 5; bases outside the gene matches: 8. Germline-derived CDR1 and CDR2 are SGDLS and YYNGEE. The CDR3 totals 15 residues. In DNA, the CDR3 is TGTGCCAGCACCCACTTTAGCGGGAGGCACAATGAGCAGTTCTTC. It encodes CASTHFSGRHNEQFF.

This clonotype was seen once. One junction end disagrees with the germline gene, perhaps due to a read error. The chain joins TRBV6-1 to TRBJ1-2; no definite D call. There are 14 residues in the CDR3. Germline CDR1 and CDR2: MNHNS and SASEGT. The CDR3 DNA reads TGTACCAGCAGTGTGGACGGAAACCAGTATGGCTACACCTTC. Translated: CTSSVDGNQYGYTF.

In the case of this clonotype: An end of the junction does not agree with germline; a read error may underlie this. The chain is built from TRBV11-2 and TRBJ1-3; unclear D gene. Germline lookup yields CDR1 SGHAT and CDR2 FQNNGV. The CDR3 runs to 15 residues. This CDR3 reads CGSSHTWTPGSTIYF. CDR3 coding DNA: TGTGGCAGCAGCCACACCTGGACCCCTGGAAGCACCATATATTTC. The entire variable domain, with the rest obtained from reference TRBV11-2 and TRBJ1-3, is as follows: EAGVAQSPRYKIIEKRQSVAFWCNPISGHATLYWYQQILGQGPKLLIQFQNNGVVDDSQLPKDRFSAERLKGVDSTLKIQPAKLEDSAVYLCGSSHTWTPGSTIYFGEGSWLTVV.

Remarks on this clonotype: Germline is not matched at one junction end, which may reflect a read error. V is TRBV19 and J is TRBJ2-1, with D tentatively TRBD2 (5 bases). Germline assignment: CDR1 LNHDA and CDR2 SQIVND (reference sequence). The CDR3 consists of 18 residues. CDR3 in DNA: TGTGCCAGTAGTATCCGGGCGGAGTGGGAGTCAACCTACAGTGAGCAGTTCTTC. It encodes CASSIRAEWESTYSEQFF.

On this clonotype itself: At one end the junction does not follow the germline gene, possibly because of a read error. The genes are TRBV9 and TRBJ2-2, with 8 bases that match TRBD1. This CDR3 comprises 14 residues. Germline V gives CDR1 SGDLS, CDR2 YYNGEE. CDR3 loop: CASSEQGDTEELFF. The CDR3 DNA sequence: TGTGCCAGTAGCGAACAGGGGGACACCGAGGAGCTGTTTTTT.

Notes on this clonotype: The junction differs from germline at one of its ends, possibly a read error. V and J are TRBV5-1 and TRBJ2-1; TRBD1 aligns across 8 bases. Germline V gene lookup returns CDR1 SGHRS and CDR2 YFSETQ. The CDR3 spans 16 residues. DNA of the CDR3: TGCGCTAGCAGCTTGGTTTGGGACAGGCGTTATAATGAGCGGTTCTTC. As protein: CASSLVWDRRYNERFF. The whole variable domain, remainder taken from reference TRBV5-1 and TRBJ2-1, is KAGVTQTPRYLIKTRGQQVTLSCSPISGHRSVSWYQQTPGQGLQFLFEYFSETQRNKGNFPGRFSGRQFSNSRSEMNVSTLELGDSALYLCASSLVWDRRYNERFFGPGTRLTVL.

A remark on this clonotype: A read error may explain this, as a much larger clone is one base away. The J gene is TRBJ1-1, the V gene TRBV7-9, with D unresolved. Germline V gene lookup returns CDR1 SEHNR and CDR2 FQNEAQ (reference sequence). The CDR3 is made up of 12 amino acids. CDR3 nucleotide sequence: TGTGGCACGACCGGGTACTACACTGAAGCTTTCTTT. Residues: CGTTGYYTEAFF.

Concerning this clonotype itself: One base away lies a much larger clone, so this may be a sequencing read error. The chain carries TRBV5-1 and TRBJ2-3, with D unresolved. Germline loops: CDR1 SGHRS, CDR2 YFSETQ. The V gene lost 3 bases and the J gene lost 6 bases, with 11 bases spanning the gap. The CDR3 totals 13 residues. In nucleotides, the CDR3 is TGCGCCAGCAGCTCCAAGATGGGTGATACGCAGTATTTT. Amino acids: CASSSKMGDTQYF.

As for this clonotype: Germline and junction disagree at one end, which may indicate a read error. CDR3 residues: CAVGRRLVGSYEKYF. CDR3 in DNA: TGTGCCGTCGGGAGGAGACTAGTAGGTTCTTACGAGAAGTACTTC. The chain joins TRBV6-5 to TRBJ2-7; 7 bases agree with TRBD2. In germline, CDR1 is MNHEY, CDR2 SVGAGI. This CDR3 has 15 amino acids.

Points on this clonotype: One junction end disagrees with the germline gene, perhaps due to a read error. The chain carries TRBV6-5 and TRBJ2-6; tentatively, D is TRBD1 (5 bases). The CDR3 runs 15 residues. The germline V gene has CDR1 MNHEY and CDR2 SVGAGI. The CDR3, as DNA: TGTGCCAGCAATTCCGGGTTGCTTGGGGCCAACGCCCTGACTTTC. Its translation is CASNSGLLGANALTF.

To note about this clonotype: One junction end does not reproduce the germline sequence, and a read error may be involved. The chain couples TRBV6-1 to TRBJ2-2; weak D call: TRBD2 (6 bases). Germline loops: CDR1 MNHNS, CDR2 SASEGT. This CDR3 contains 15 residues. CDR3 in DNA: TGTGCCGAGACCACGGGACCGGGCTACACCGGGGGGCTGTTTTTT. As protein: CAETTGPGYTGGLFF.

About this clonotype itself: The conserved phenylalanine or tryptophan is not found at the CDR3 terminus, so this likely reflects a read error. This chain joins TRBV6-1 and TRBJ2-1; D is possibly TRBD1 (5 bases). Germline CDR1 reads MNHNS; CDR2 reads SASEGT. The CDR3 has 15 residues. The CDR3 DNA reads TGCGCCAGCAGTGAATCAGGGTTTAGCTACAATGAGCAGTTCCTC. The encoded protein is CASSESGFSYNEQFL.

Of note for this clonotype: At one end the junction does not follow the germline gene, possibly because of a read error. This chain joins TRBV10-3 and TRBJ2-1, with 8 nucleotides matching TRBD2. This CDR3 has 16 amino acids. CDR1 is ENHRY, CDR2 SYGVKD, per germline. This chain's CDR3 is CAISLDSGRAYNEQFF. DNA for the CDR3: TGTGCCATCAGTCTCGATTCCGGGAGGGCCTACAATGAACAGTTCTTC.

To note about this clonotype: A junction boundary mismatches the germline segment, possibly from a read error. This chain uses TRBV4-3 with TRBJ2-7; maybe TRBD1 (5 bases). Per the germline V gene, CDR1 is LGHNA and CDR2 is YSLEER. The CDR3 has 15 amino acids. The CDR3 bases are TGCACCAGCAGCCACACTGCCAAGGGGTTCCACGAGCAGTACTTC. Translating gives CTSSHTAKGFHEQYF.

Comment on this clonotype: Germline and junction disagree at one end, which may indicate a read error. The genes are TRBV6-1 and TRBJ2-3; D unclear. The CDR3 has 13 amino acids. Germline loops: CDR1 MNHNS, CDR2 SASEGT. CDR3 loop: CTSTAGVTDTQYF. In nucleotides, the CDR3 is TGTACCAGCACTGCCGGCGTGACAGATACGCAGTATTTT.

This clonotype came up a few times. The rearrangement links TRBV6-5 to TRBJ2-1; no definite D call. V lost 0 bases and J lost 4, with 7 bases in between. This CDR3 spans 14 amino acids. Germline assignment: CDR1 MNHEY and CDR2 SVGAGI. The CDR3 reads CASSYSRVYNEQFF. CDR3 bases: TGTGCCAGCAGTTACTCGAGAGTATACAATGAGCAGTTCTTC.

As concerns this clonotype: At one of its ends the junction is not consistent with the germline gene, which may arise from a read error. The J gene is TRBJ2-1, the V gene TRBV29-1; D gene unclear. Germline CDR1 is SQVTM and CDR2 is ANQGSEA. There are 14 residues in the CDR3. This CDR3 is CSVEDFGVYKEQFF. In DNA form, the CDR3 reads TGCAGTGTTGAAGATTTTGGGGTGTACAAAGAGCAGTTCTTC.

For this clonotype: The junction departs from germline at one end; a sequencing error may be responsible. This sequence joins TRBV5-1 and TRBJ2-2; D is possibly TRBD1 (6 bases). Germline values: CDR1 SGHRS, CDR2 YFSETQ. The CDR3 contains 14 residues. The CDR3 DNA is TGCGTCAGCGGCTCGGGACATAGCACCGGGGAGCTGTTTTTT. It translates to CVSGSGHSTGELFF.

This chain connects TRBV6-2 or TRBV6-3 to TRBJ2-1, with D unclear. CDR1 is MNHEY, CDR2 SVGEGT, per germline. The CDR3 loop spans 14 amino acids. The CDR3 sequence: CDCSYGHEYNEQFF. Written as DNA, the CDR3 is TGTGATTGCAGTTACGGTCATGAGTACAATGAGCAGTTCTTC.